One and the same sample provided the 17 T cell receptor beta chains below, sequenced in a study of blood T cell repertoires in COVID-19. Some clones are missing from TCRdb's copy, which holds only in-frame ones; the method was immunoSEQ multiplex PCR. The table has 210,000 or so clones, around four fifths seen once; the top ten hold approximately 3%. The sequencing input was peripheral blood. The source is a woman of 80 years or more with active or convalescent COVID-19.

This clone has more than one count but fewer than ten. The J gene is TRBJ1-4, the V gene TRBV2; no reliable D call. V was clipped by 8 bases and J by 4 bases, with 11 bases between them. Germline CDR1 reads SNHLY; CDR2 reads FYNNEI. This CDR3 contains 13 residues. This chain's CDR3 is CASSIGDNEKLFF. The DNA for the CDR3 is TGTGCCAGCTCTATCGGGGATAATGAAAAACTGTTTTTT.

The rearrangement links TRBV24-1 to TRBJ1-2; 7 bases are a match to TRBD1. Germline lookup yields CDR1 KGHDR and CDR2 SFDVKD. Trimming took 4 bases from V and 10 from J; bases not matched to a gene: 8. There are 13 residues in the CDR3. The CDR3 region is CATSDSWDSLYTF. The CDR3 DNA sequence: TGTGCCACCAGTGACTCCTGGGACAGCCTCTACACCTTC.

This clone was observed a handful of times. In nucleotides, the CDR3 is TGTGCCAGCAGCTCGTCCGGGATCCCAATGGTGCCCCAGCATTTT. Its translation is CASSSSGIPMVPQHF. The chain links TRBV28 to TRBJ1-5, with D unresolved. V was trimmed by 6 bases and J by 9 bases, leaving 21 bases between them. CDR3 length: 15 amino acids. Per the germline V gene, CDR1 is MDHEN and CDR2 is SYDVKM.

This clone was picked up one time. The CDR3: CASSLGQGGSYEQYF. The CDR3 DNA is TGTGCCAGCAGCTTGGGGCAGGGCGGCTCCTACGAGCAGTACTTC. V and J are TRBV5-4 and TRBJ2-7, with D tentatively TRBD1 (5 bases). Trimming removed 0 bases from V and 0 bases from J, with 10 bases in between. Germline V gives CDR1 SGHNT, CDR2 YYREEE (reference sequence). The CDR3 totals 15 residues.

This clone was counted a few times. The chain recombines TRBV5-8 with TRBJ1-1; D is ambiguous. Germline V gives CDR1 SGHTS, CDR2 YDEGEE. With 4 bases removed from V and 3 bases from J, the gap between germline ends came to 4 bases. This CDR3 is 11 amino acids long. The CDR3 protein is CASSLYTEAFF. The CDR3 region has the DNA TGTGCCAGCAGCCTCTACACTGAAGCTTTCTTT.

The chain links TRBV7-3 to TRBJ2-3, with 8 bases fitting TRBD2. Germline V gives CDR1 SGHTA, CDR2 FQGTGA. The V and J ends lost 2 bases and 2 bases, in that order; junction bases with no gene match: 3. The CDR3 totals 15 residues. The CDR3 sequence is CASSLAGGFTDTQYF. CDR3 nucleotide sequence: TGTGCCAGCAGCTTAGCGGGGGGATTCACAGATACGCAGTATTTT.

The chain recombines TRBV5-4 with TRBJ2-2; tentatively, D is TRBD1 (6 bases). Deletions cut 4 bases from V and 0 bases from J, with 10 bases between. Germline V lookup: CDR1 SGHNT, CDR2 YYREEE (reference sequence). CDR3 length equals 15 residues. The chain's CDR3 is CASSRDTSNTGELFF. The DNA for the CDR3 is TGTGCCAGCAGCCGGGACACCTCGAACACCGGGGAGCTGTTTTTT.

The chain has TRBV7-9 and TRBJ2-7, with D possibly matching TRBD1 (5 bases). V was shortened by 1 base and J by 5 bases, with 12 bases between the two germline ends. The V gene's germline CDR1 is SEHNR and CDR2 FQNEAQ (reference sequence). There are 14 residues in the CDR3. The CDR3 spells CASSLVAGSNEQYF. The CDR3, as DNA: TGTGCCAGCAGCTTAGTCGCAGGGTCCAACGAGCAGTACTTC.

The chain employs TRBV28 and TRBJ2-3; 12 bases are shared with TRBD2. The CDR3 runs to 16 residues. CDR1 is MDHEN, CDR2 SYDVKM, per germline. Trimming cost V 6 bases and J 2 bases; bases outside gene matches: 6. The CDR3 DNA sequence: TGTGCCAGCAGCACATCTAGCGGGGGGGACACAGATACGCAGTATTTT. The encoded protein is CASSTSSGGDTDTQYF.

The chain carries TRBV4-3 and TRBJ2-2; no firm D call. CDR3 size: 18 residues. Germline CDR1 reads LGHNA; CDR2 reads YSLEER. The V end lost 0 bases, the J end lost 0 bases, and 14 bases lay between the germline ends. CDR3 sequence (DNA): TGCGCCAGCAGCCAAGATCGCTTTACGAGGTCGAACACCGGGGAGCTGTTTTTT. This gives the protein CASSQDRFTRSNTGELFF.

This chain joins TRBV5-1 and TRBJ1-1; TRBD1 is a possible D gene (5 bases). CDR1 SGHRS and CDR2 YFSETQ come from the germline V gene. With 1 base removed from V and 1 base from J, the gap between germline ends came to 11 bases. This CDR3 comprises 15 residues. CDR3 loop: CASSLMGRANTEAFF. The CDR3 nucleotides are TGCGCCAGCAGCTTGATGGGCAGGGCGAACACTGAAGCTTTCTTT.

The rearrangement joins TRBV25-1 to TRBJ2-7; D may be TRBD1 (6 bases). This CDR3 contains 15 residues. V lost 7 bases to trimming and J lost 2 bases, with 18 bases between them. Germline CDR1 reads MGHDK; CDR2 reads SYGVNS. For the CDR3, the DNA is TGTGCCAGCACCCCCCACGACTCAGGGGCCTACGAGCAGTACTTC. Amino acids: CASTPHDSGAYEQYF.

The chain uses TRBV11-2 and TRBJ1-4, with unresolved D. The CDR3 has 14 amino acids. CDR1 is SGHAT and CDR2 is FQNNGV in the germline V gene. Trimming took off 5 bases at V and 3 bases at J, with 10 bases between the two ends. The CDR3 DNA reads as TGTGCCAGCAGCGGCCGGGAGGCTAATGAAAAACTGTTTTTT. It specifies CASSGREANEKLFF.

This clone was detected only a few times. The chain joins TRBV5-3 to TRBJ1-1; D not certain. TRBV5-3 belongs to the ORF category, with a function that is uncertain. The CDR3 spans 16 residues. The ends were cut back, 0 bases at V and 3 bases at J, with 15 bases in the middle. The CDR3 loop is CARSLGPPPADTEAFF. CDR3 sequence (DNA): TGTGCCAGAAGCTTGGGGCCCCCCCCTGCAGACACTGAAGCTTTCTTT.

The chain joins TRBV4-3 to TRBJ1-1; TRBD1 aligns across 7 bases. The CDR3 is made up of 14 amino acids. The V gene's germline CDR1 is LGHNA and CDR2 YSLEER. V lost 3 bases, J lost 4 bases, and 5 bases stayed unmatched. The CDR3 here is CASSQARGFTEAFF. In DNA, the CDR3 is TGCGCCAGCAGCCAGGCCAGGGGGTTCACTGAAGCTTTCTTT.

This clone showed up just once. The DNA of the CDR3 is TGTGCCAGCAGCTTAGGCCTAGCGGGGGGGGGCTTGGAGACCCAGTACTTC. Encoded protein: CASSLGLAGGGLETQYF. The chain employs TRBV11-2 and TRBJ2-5; 12 bases match TRBD2. Trimming removed 1 base from V and 5 bases from J; junction bases left unmatched: 8. The germline CDR1 and CDR2 sequences are SGHAT and FQNNGV. This CDR3 spans 17 amino acids.

The chain has TRBV7-2 and TRBJ1-5; 8 nucleotides agree with TRBD1. The V gene end was trimmed by 5 bases and the J gene end by 6 bases; junction bases not matched to a gene: 12. CDR1 SGHTA and CDR2 FQGNSA come from the germline V gene. This CDR3 region has 16 residues. The CDR3 protein is CASSKNPGGWGQPQHF. For the CDR3, the DNA is TGTGCCAGCAGCAAAAATCCAGGGGGCTGGGGTCAGCCCCAGCATTTT.